This T cell receptor (beta chain) derives from a study of T cell repertoires in aging, cancer and after chemotherapy. TCR beta rearrangements were amplified from peripheral blood genomic DNA. A mixed TRB-A/B primer pool amplified rearranged TRB by multiplex touch-down PCR. From the multiplex PCR reads, TCRdb called clonotypes with MiXCR, one entry per CDR3 protein. This sample has about 9,000 distinct CDR3 sequences, with less than 25% found just once. Material for sequencing was blood. This sequence was found in a human donor with a blood cancer. The donor label of this sample is uncertain.

CDR3 amino acids: CSVGDSTDTQYF. CDR3 sequence (DNA): TGCAGCGTTGGGGACAGCACAGATACGCAGTATTTT. The chain employs TRBV29-1 and TRBJ2-3; D tentatively reads TRBD1 or TRBD2 (5 bases each). V was trimmed by 4 bases and J by 0 bases, leaving 5 bases between them. Looked up from germline, CDR1 is SQVTM and CDR2 is ANQGSEA. CDR3 size: 12 residues.